This entry concerns a single T cell receptor (beta chain). Its specificity is unknown. This CDR3 contains 16 residues. From germline, CDR1 is SGHRS and CDR2 YFSETQ. V was trimmed by 0 bases and J by 2 bases, leaving 14 bases between them. This record comes from a study of cytomegalovirus exposure and HLA in healthy donors. Study-wide findings and caveats: Later analysis reportedly placed an Asian-associated ancestry cluster below the roughly 670-donor mean in N-insertions. The authors considered a cluster of highly shared sequence variants likely to be a sequencing artifact.

With 60 Vbeta and 13 Jbeta primers, the PCR was carried out. The repertoire was sequenced with immunoSEQ multiplex PCR; TCRdb's copy has only in-frame clones and lacks some. The sample gives about 130,000 clones, roughly two thirds of which show up once; 1.6% is in the top ten. Sequencing was performed on PBMCs. The receptor was isolated from a man aged 30 to 45 in good health and CMV-seropositive. The chain has TRBV5-1 and TRBJ2-5; tentatively, D is TRBD2 (5 bases). The CDR3 protein is CASSLGQSSAQETQYF. Written as DNA, the CDR3 is TGCGCCAGCAGCTTGGGCCAGAGTAGCGCACAAGAGACCCAGTACTTC.